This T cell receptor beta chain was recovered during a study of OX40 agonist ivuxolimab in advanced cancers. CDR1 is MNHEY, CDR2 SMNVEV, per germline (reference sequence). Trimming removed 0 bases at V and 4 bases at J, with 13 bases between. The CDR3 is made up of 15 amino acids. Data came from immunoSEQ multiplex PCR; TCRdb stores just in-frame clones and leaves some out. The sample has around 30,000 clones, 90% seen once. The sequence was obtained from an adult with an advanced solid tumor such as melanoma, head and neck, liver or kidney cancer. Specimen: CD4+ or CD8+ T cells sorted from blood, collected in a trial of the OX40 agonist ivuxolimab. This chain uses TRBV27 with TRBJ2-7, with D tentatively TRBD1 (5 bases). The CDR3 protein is CASSLSAGLGYEQYF. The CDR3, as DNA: TGTGCCAGCAGTTTATCCGCAGGGTTAGGGTACGAGCAGTACTTC.